This passage covers 2 T cell receptor beta chains from one sample sequenced in a study of STAT5B mutations in CD4+ large granular lymphocyte leukemia. The repertoire was sequenced with immunoSEQ multiplex PCR; TCRdb's copy has only in-frame clones and lacks some. This sample has roughly 48,000 clones, with about 70% found just once. Sequencing input: CD4+ T cells from blood buffy coats. The receptors here all came from a human donor in good health.

The chain links TRBV28 to TRBJ2-5; a possible D gene is TRBD2 (6 bases). Trimming removed 5 bases at V and 7 bases at J, with 17 bases between. The CDR3 contains 14 residues. From germline, CDR1 is MDHEN and CDR2 SYDVKM. DNA of the CDR3: TGTGCCAGCAGTCGGGGGTCGGATAGGGGGACCCAGTACTTC. It encodes CASSRGSDRGTQYF.

V usage is TRBV13 and J usage is TRBJ1-3; D unclear. There are 15 residues in the CDR3. With 0 bases removed from V and 0 bases from J, the gap between germline ends came to 6 bases. Germline CDR1 is PRHDT and CDR2 is FYEKMQ (reference sequence). CDR3 in DNA: TGTGCCAGCAGCTTAGGGGCAGGCTCTGGAAACACCATATATTTT. Encoded protein: CASSLGAGSGNTIYF.